A single sample is the source of the 14 T cell receptor beta chains below, sequenced in a study of cytomegalovirus exposure and HLA in healthy donors. Use of 60 Vbeta and 13 Jbeta primers characterized the PCR. The protocol was immunoSEQ multiplex PCR, while the TCRdb copy is restricted to in-frame clones and leaves out a portion. The data hold 99,000 or so clones, with around 80% observed a single time. The sample comprised PBMCs. The receptor set was obtained from a woman aged 18 to 35 in good health and CMV-seropositive.

There are a few counts of this clone. V is TRBV28 and J is TRBJ1-2; D is possibly TRBD1 (6 bases). The germline V gene has CDR1 MDHEN and CDR2 SYDVKM. The CDR3 contains 14 residues. V was cut by 7 bases and J by 3 bases, with 15 bases left in between. Here the CDR3 reads CASTLQGPHYGYTF. The CDR3 DNA reads as TGTGCCAGCACTCTACAGGGACCCCACTATGGCTACACCTTC.

The chain is built from TRBV2 and TRBJ2-1, with 9 positions matching TRBD2. CDR1 is SNHLY and CDR2 is FYNNEI in the germline V gene. The CDR3 spans 16 residues. V was pared by 4 bases and J by 2 bases, with 6 bases of the junction left unmatched. The CDR3 loop reads CASSAPGLAAYNEQFF. Written as DNA, the CDR3 is TGTGCCAGCAGTGCCCCGGGACTAGCAGCCTACAATGAGCAGTTCTTC.

DNA of the CDR3: TGTGCCAGCTCACCAGGGAGAGAGACCCAGTACTTC. Its translation is CASSPGRETQYF. The chain joins TRBV18 to TRBJ2-5; possibly TRBD2 for D (5 bases). The V end was cut by 2 bases, the J end by 4 bases, with 5 bases between. CDR1 and CDR2 from the germline V gene are KGHSH and LQKENI. The CDR3 sequence is 12 residues long.

The chain has TRBV28 and TRBJ2-7, with TRBD1 as a possible D gene (8 bases). Per the germline V gene, CDR1 is MDHEN and CDR2 is SYDVKM. With 6 bases removed from V and 0 bases from J, the gap between germline ends came to 21 bases. CDR3 length equals 17 residues. CDR3 sequence reads: CASRWGGTGESSYEQYF. The CDR3 region has the DNA TGTGCCAGCAGATGGGGGGGGACAGGAGAATCCTCCTACGAGCAGTACTTC.

This rearrangement joins TRBV30 to TRBJ1-1; a possible D gene is TRBD1 (5 bases). V lost 4 bases, J lost 0 bases, and 12 bases lay in between. The length of the CDR3 is 14 residues. Germline assignment: CDR1 GTSNPN and CDR2 SVGIG (reference sequence). CDR3 residues: CAWIAGTVNTEAFF. CDR3 in DNA: TGTGCCTGGATTGCGGGGACGGTGAACACTGAAGCTTTCTTT.

The gene calls are TRBV2 and TRBJ2-5, with TRBD2 identical over 7 bases. The CDR3 is made up of 14 amino acids. J lost 3 bases, V lost 6 bases, and 7 bases had no gene match. Germline CDR1 SNHLY, CDR2 FYNNEI. The CDR3: CASRGGFREETQYF. CDR3 sequence (DNA): TGTGCCAGCAGGGGGGGGTTTCGGGAAGAGACCCAGTACTTC.

This chain uses TRBV11-2 with TRBJ2-2; D not resolved. Per the germline V gene, CDR1 is SGHAT and CDR2 is FQNNGV. V lost 1 base, J lost 0 bases, and 6 bases lay in between. The CDR3 sequence is 15 residues long. CDR3 bases: TGTGCCAGCAGCTTAGCAGGATCGAACACCGGGGAGCTGTTTTTT. Protein: CASSLAGSNTGELFF.

The V and J genes are TRBV9 and TRBJ2-1, with 9 positions matching TRBD2. The CDR3 spans 15 residues. Trimming at V came to 4 bases and at J to 8 bases, leaving 10 bases not matched to a gene. Germline loops: CDR1 SGDLS, CDR2 YYNGEE. The CDR3 DNA follows: TGTGCCAGCAGCCCCGTTAGCGGGAGTTTTTATGAGCAGTTCTTC. Translating gives CASSPVSGSFYEQFF. Complete variable domain (other parts from reference TRBV9 and TRBJ2-1): DSGVTQTPKHLITATGQRVTLRCSPRSGDLSVYWYQQSLDQGLQFLIQYYNGEERAKGNILERFSAQQFPDLHSELNLSSLELGDSALYFCASSPVSGSFYEQFFGPGTRLTVL.

The chain links TRBV25-1 to TRBJ2-3, with a tentative D call TRBD2 (5 bases). The V end lost 7 bases, the J end lost 4 bases, and 15 bases lay between the germline ends. This CDR3 is 14 amino acids long. From germline, CDR1 is MGHDK and CDR2 SYGVNS. CDR3 sequence reads: CASTGTGGPDTQYF. CDR3 in DNA: TGTGCCAGCACCGGTACCGGAGGTCCAGATACGCAGTATTTT.

The chain combines TRBV7-3 with TRBJ2-6; tentatively, D is TRBD1 (6 bases). The germline CDR1 and CDR2 sequences are SGHTA and FQGTGA. The V gene lost 2 bases and the J gene lost 4 bases, with 9 bases spanning the gap. This CDR3 has 15 residues. The CDR3: CASSLGGGGANVLTF. The CDR3 region has the DNA TGTGCCAGCAGCTTAGGGGGCGGAGGGGCCAACGTCCTGACTTTC.

In this sample, this clone turned up once. This chain uses TRBV29-1 with TRBJ2-5, with 8 bases fitting TRBD1. The V segment lost 8 bases and the J segment 4 bases; nucleotides outside the gene matches: 3. From germline, CDR1 is SQVTM and CDR2 ANQGSEA. CDR3 length: 11 amino acids. The CDR3 protein is CSPDRGETQYF. The CDR3 nucleotides read TGCAGCCCCGACAGGGGAGAGACCCAGTACTTC.

The chain recombines TRBV6-8 with TRBJ2-7, with 9 bases matching TRBD2. This CDR3 spans 14 amino acids. Germline V CDR1 and CDR2: MNHGY, SAAAGT. The CDR3 DNA follows: TGTGCGGAGATGGCGGGAGGGCCCCTCTACGAGCAGTACTTC. Amino acid sequence: CAEMAGGPLYEQYF.

The chain is built from TRBV28 and TRBJ2-7; 9 bases line up with TRBD1. After removal of 5 bases from V and 6 bases from J, the junction contained 11 bases not matched to a gene. This CDR3 has 15 amino acids. From germline, CDR1 is MDHEN and CDR2 SYDVKM. This CDR3 reads CASSHVRQGVAEQYF. DNA for the CDR3: TGTGCCAGCAGTCATGTACGACAGGGGGTGGCCGAGCAGTACTTC.

This clone was counted a few times. This sequence joins TRBV13 and TRBJ1-1, with D perhaps matching TRBD1 (6 bases). The CDR3 extends over 11 amino acids. Germline lookup yields CDR1 PRHDT and CDR2 FYEKMQ (reference sequence). The V end was cut by 7 bases, the J end by 4 bases, with 7 bases between. CDR3 in amino acids: CASKGGTEAFF. CDR3 DNA sequence: TGTGCCAGCAAAGGGGGCACTGAAGCTTTCTTT.